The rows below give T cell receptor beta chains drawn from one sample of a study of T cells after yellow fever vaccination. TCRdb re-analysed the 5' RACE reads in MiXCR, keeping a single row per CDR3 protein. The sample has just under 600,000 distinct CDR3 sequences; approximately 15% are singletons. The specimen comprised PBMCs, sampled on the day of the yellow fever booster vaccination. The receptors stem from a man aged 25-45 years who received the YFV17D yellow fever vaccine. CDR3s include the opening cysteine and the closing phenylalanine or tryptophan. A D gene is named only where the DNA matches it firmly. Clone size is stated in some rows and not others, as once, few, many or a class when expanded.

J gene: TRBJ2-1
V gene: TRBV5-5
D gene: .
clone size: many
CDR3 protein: CASSPTGTWNNEQFF
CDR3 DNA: TGTGCCAGCAGCCCCACGGGAACGTGGAACAATGAGCAGTTCTTC

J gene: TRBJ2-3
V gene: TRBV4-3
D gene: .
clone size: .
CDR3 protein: CASSQDFGARTDTQYF
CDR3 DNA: TGCGCCAGCAGCCAAGATTTCGGGGCCCGCACAGATACGCAGTATTTT

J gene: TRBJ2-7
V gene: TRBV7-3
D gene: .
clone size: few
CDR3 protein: CASSPHGTTYEQYF
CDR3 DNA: TGTGCCAGCAGCCCACACGGGACAACCTACGAGCAGTACTTC

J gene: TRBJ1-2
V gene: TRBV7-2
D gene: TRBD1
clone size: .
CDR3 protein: CASSRDRAMKLYGYTF
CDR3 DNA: TGTGCCAGCAGCCGTGACAGGGCAATGAAACTTTATGGCTACACCTTC

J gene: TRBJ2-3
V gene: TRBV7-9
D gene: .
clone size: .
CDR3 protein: CASSPQRGRSDTQYF
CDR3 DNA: TGTGCCAGCAGCCCCCAACGAGGGAGGTCAGATACGCAGTATTTT

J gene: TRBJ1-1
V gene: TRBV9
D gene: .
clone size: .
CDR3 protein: CASSLPRREAFF
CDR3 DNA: TGTGCCAGCAGCCTCCCGAGACGGGAAGCTTTCTTT

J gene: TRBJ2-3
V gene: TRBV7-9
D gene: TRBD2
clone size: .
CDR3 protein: CASSQPLAGGTDTQYF
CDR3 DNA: TGTGCCAGCAGCCAGCCTCTAGCGGGAGGCACAGATACGCAGTATTTT

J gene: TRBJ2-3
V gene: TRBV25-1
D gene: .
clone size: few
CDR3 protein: CASSVTGKFTDTQYF
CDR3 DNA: TGTGCCAGCAGTGTGACGGGAAAGTTCACAGATACGCAGTATTTT

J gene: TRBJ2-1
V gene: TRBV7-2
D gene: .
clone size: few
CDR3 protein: CASSPMRSEQFF
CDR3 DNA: TGTGCCAGCAGCCCTATGCGGTCTGAGCAGTTCTTC

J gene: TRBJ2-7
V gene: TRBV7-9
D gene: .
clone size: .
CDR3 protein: CASSFSVSEQYF
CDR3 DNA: TGTGCCAGCAGCTTTTCTGTCTCCGAGCAGTACTTC

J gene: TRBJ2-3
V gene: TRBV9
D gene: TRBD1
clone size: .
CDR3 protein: CASRRGQGMDTQYF
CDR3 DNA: TGTGCCAGCAGACGGGGACAGGGGATGGATACGCAGTATTTT

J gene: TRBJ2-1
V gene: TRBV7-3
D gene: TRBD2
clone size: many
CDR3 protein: CASSSSGSAAHRQFF
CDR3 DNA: TGTGCCAGCAGCTCTAGCGGGAGTGCGGCCCATCGGCAGTTCTTC

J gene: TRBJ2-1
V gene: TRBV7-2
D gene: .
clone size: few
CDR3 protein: CASSSQVEQFF
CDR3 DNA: TGTGCCAGCAGCTCGCAGGTTGAGCAGTTCTTC

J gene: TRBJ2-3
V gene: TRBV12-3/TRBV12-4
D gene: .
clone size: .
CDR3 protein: CASSDGGGVYTQYF
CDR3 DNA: TGTGCCAGCAGTGATGGGGGAGGTGTCTATACGCAGTATTTT

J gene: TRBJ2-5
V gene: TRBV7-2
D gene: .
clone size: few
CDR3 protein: CASSQPGLGKETQYF
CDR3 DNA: TGTGCCAGCAGCCAACCGGGACTGGGGAAAGAGACCCAGTACTTC

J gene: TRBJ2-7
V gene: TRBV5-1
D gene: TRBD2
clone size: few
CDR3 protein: CASSSRLTGLAGGEQYF
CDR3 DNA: TGCGCCAGCAGCTCCCGCCTTACGGGACTAGCGGGAGGAGAGCAGTACTTC

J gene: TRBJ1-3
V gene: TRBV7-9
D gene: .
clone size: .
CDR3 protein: CASSFAQLSGNTIYF
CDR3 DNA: TGTGCCAGCAGCTTTGCCCAGTTGTCTGGAAACACCATATATTTT

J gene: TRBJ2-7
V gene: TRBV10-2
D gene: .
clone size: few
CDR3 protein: CASRERTGLGEQYF
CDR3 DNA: TGCGCCAGCAGGGAGCGTACGGGCCTGGGGGAGCAGTACTTC

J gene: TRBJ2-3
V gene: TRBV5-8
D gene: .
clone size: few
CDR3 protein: CASSLDPNLDTQYF
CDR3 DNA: TGTGCCAGCAGCTTGGATCCTAACCTAGATACGCAGTATTTT

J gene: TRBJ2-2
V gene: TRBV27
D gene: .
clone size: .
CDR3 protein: CASSLSGVPGELFF
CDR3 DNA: TGTGCCAGCAGTTTATCCGGGGTACCCGGGGAGCTGTTTTTT

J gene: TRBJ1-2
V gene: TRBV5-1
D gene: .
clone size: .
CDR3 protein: CASSPRHEAANYGYTF
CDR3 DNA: TGCGCCAGCAGCCCGCGACACGAGGCCGCTAACTATGGCTACACCTTC

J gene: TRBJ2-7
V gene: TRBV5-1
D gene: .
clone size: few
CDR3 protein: CASSLGLGFGYEQYF
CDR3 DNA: TGCGCCAGCAGCTTAGGACTGGGGTTCGGATACGAGCAGTACTTC

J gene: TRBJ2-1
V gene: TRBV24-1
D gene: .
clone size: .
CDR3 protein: CATSDFRAAGNEQFF
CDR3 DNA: TGTGCCACCAGTGATTTTAGGGCAGCCGGAAATGAGCAGTTCTTC

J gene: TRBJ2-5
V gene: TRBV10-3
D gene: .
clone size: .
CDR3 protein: CAISDDEAIQETQYF
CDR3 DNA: TGTGCCATCAGTGACGATGAGGCCATACAAGAGACCCAGTACTTC

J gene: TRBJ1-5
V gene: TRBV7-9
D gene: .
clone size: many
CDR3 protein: CASSPLPGPGRDQPQHF
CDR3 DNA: TGTGCCAGCAGCCCCCTGCCGGGACCGGGCCGGGATCAGCCCCAGCATTTT

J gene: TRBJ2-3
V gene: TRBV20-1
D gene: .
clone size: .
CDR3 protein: CSAGPIDTQYF
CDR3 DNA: TGCAGTGCTGGACCCATAGATACGCAGTATTTT

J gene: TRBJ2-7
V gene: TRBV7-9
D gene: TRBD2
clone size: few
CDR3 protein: CASSSGVAGDKVYEQYF
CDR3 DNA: TGTGCCAGCAGCTCCGGGGTAGCGGGGGATAAAGTCTACGAGCAGTACTTC

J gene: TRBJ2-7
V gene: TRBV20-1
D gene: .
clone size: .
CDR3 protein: CSAIHATYEQYF
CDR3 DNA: TGCAGTGCTATTCATGCTACCTACGAGCAGTACTTC

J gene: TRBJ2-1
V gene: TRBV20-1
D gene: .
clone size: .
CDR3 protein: CSASPTGFDEQFF
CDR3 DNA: TGCAGTGCTAGCCCCACAGGGTTTGATGAGCAGTTCTTC

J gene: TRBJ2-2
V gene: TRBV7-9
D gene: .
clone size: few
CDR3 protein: CASSPGRQNTGELFF
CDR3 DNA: TGTGCCAGCAGCCCGGGGCGGCAAAACACCGGGGAGCTGTTTTTT

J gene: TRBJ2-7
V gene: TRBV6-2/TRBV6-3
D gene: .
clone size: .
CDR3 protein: CASSFRGLEQYF
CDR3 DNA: TGTGCCAGCAGTTTCAGGGGTCTCGAGCAGTACTTC

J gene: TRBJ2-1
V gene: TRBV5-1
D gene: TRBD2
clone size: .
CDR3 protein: CASNPGGGFNEQFF
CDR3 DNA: TGCGCCAGCAATCCGGGCGGGGGGTTTAATGAGCAGTTCTTC

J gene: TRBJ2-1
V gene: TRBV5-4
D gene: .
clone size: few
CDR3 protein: CASSLELRQYNEQFF
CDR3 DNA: TGTGCCAGCAGCTTGGAACTCCGACAATACAATGAGCAGTTCTTC

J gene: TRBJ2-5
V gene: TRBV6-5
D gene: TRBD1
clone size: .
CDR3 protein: CASSFSRGRETQYF
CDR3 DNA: TGTGCCAGCAGTTTCTCCAGGGGGCGGGAGACCCAGTACTTC

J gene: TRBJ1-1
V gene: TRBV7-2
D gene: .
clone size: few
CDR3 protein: CASSLGAANTEAFF
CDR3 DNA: TGTGCCAGCAGCTTAGGGGCAGCGAACACTGAAGCTTTCTTT

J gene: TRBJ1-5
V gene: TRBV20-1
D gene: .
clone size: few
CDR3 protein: CSARAGTNQPQHF
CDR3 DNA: TGCAGTGCTAGAGCCGGGACCAATCAGCCCCAGCATTTT

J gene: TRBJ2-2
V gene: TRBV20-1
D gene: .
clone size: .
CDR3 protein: CSAPWLGVDTGELFF
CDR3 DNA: TGCAGTGCTCCCTGGCTGGGAGTAGATACCGGGGAGCTGTTTTTT

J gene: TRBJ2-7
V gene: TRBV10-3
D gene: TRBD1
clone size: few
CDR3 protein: CAIRTDRGKYEQYF
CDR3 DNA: TGTGCCATCAGGACAGACAGGGGGAAATACGAGCAGTACTTC

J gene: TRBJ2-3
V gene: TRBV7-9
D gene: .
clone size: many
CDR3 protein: CASSLKDTQYF
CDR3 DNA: TGTGCCAGCAGCTTAAAAGATACGCAGTATTTT

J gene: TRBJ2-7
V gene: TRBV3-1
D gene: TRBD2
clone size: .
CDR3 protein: CASSRGRSYEQYF
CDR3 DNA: TGTGCCAGCAGCCGCGGGAGGTCCTACGAGCAGTACTTC

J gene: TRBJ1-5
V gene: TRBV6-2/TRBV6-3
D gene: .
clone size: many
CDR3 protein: CASSGGGVHQPQHF
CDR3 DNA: TGTGCCAGCAGTGGAGGGGGGGTTCATCAGCCCCAGCATTTT

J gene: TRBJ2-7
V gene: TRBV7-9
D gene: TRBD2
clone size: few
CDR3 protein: CASSLGLALEQYF
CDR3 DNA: TGTGCCAGCAGCTTAGGACTAGCGCTTGAGCAGTACTTC

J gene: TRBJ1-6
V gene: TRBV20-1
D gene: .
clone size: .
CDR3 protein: CSAYTEPGNSPLHF
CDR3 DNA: TGCAGTGCTTACACCGAGCCGGGGAATTCACCCCTCCACTTT

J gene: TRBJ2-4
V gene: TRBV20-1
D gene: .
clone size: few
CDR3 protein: CSAHPTQNIQYF
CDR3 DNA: TGCAGTGCTCACCCGACCCAAAACATTCAGTACTTC

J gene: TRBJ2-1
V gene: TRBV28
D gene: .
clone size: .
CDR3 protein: CASRLDSYNEQFF
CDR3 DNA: TGTGCCAGCAGGCTGGACTCGTACAATGAGCAGTTCTTC

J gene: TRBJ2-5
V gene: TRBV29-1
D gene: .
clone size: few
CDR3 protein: CSVDGQKFQETQYF
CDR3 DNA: TGCAGCGTTGATGGCCAGAAGTTCCAAGAGACCCAGTACTTC